The 6 T cell receptor beta chains in this list originate from one sample, sequenced in a study of TIL therapy for anti-PD-1-resistant metastatic lung cancer (dated by TCRdb to about 2021). The time point tag for this specimen amounts to: pre-treatment sample, taken before nivolumab and TIL therapy. TCR beta CDR3 regions were amplified from genomic DNA with the immunoSEQ v3 hsTCRB kit using bias-controlled multiplex PCR. TCRdb's version of the immuneACCESS table is confined to in-frame rearrangements and falls short of the full clone set. An unresolved V gene accounts for under half of the shortfall where checked; the remainder is of unknown origin. This sample comprises about 36,000 clones, more than 60% of them detected only once. Together, the top ten hold approximately 5.3% of the sample. The sequenced sample was blood, obtained at baseline. The receptor set was obtained from a person between 25 and 79 years old with non-small cell lung cancer.

The V gene is TRBV9, the J gene TRBJ2-7, with 9 bases identical to TRBD2. J gave up 3 bases and V 3 bases, and 1 base lay outside the gene matches. The CDR3 is made up of 13 amino acids. From germline, CDR1 is SGDLS and CDR2 YYNGEE. The CDR3 region has the DNA TGTGCCAGCAGCGGTAGCGGGGGCTACGAGCAGTACTTC. Its protein product is CASSGSGGYEQYF.

The chain employs TRBV13 and TRBJ2-2; a possible D gene is TRBD2 (7 bases). Between the trimmed V and J ends, which lost 5 bases and 0 bases, there was a span of 13 bases. Germline V gives CDR1 PRHDT, CDR2 FYEKMQ (reference sequence). This CDR3 spans 16 amino acids. The CDR3 reads CASSEGGHANTGELFF. The CDR3, as DNA: TGTGCCAGCAGCGAGGGGGGGCACGCGAACACCGGGGAGCTGTTTTTT.

The chain links TRBV5-4 to TRBJ2-1; perhaps TRBD2 as D (6 bases). The CDR3 covers 15 residues. Trimming shortened V by 2 bases and J by 7 bases, and 16 bases separated the two germline ends. In germline, CDR1 is SGHNT, CDR2 YYREEE (reference sequence). The DNA of the CDR3 is TGTGCCAGCAGCTTTTATACGGGAGAGAGAAATGAGCAGTTCTTC. This sequence encodes CASSFYTGERNEQFF.

This chain links TRBV6-5 with TRBJ1-6, with a possible D match to TRBD1 (5 bases). Looked up from germline, CDR1 is MNHEY and CDR2 is SVGAGI. Trimming shortened V by 7 bases and J by 3 bases, and 13 bases separated the two germline ends. This CDR3 has 15 amino acids. The CDR3 spells CASTSRGGYNSPLHF. In nucleotides, the CDR3 is TGTGCCAGCACCTCTCGGGGGGGCTATAATTCACCCCTCCACTTT.

A few counts support this clone. For the CDR3, the DNA is TGCGCCAGCAGCCAAGTAAGCTCCGGGCGGGTGGAGACCCAGTACTTC. As protein: CASSQVSSGRVETQYF. The rearrangement joins TRBV4-1 to TRBJ2-5; tentative D call: TRBD2 (5 bases). Germline V gene data show CDR1 as MGHRA and CDR2 as YSYEKL. V lost 1 base and J lost 5, with 17 bases in between. The CDR3 covers 16 residues.

This clone was seen a single time. This chain connects TRBV2 to TRBJ2-7; TRBD1 aligns across 9 bases. Germline V gives CDR1 SNHLY, CDR2 FYNNEI. This CDR3 region has 13 residues. The ends lost 4 bases at V and 4 bases at J; junction bases unmatched: 2. In DNA, the CDR3 is TGTGCCAGCAGTGTGACAGGGGGTTACGAGCAGTACTTC. As protein: CASSVTGGYEQYF.